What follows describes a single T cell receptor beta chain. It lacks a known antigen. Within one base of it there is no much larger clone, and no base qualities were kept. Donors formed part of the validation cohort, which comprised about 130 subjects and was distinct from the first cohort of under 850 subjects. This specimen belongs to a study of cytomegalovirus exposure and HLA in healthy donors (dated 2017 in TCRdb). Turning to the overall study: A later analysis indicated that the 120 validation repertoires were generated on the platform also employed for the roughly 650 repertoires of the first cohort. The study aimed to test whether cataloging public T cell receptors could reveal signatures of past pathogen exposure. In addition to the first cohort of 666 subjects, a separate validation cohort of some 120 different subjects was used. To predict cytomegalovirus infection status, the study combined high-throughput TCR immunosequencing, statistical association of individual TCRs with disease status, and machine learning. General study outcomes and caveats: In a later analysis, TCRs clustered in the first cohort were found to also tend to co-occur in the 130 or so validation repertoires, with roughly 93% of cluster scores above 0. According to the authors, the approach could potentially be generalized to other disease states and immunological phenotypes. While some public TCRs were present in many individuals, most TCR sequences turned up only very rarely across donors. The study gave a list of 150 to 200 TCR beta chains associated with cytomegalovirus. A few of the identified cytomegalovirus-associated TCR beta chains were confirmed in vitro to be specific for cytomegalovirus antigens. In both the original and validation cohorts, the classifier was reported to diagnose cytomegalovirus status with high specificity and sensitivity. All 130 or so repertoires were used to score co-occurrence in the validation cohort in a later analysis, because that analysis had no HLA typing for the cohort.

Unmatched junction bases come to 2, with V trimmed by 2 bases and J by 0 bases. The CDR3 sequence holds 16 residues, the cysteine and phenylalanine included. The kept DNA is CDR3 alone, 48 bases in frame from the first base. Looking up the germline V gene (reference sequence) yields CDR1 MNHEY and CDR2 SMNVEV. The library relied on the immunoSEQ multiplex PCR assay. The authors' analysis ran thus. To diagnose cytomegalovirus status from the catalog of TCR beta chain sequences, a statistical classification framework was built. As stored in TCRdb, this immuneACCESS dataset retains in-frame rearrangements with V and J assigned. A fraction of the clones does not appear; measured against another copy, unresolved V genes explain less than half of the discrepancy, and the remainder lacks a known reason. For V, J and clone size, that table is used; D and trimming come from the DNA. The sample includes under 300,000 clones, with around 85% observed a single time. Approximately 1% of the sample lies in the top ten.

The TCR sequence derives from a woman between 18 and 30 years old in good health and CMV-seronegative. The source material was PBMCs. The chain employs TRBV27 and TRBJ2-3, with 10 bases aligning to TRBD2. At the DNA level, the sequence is TGTGCCAGCAGTTTACTAGCGGGGGTTAGCACAGATACGCAGTATTTT. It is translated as CASSLLAGVSTDTQYF.